These 9 T cell receptor beta chains originate from one sample sequenced in a study of shared clonotypes between healthy human individuals. The assay was immunoSEQ multiplex PCR, and TCRdb's table has in-frame clones only and misses some. The data contain some 500,000 clones, over 60% of them singletons. The sample was PBMCs. The receptors originated from a woman in her thirties or forties in good health. Some clones in this sample may be carry-over from other donors' samples.

Comments on this clone: This clone may be a read error of a much larger clone one base away. The chain couples TRBV5-1 to TRBJ2-1; 9 nucleotides match TRBD1. The V and J ends lost 7 bases and 3 bases, in that order; junction bases with no gene match: 8. This CDR3 has 15 residues. Looked up from germline, CDR1 is SGHRS and CDR2 is YFSETQ. CDR3 loop: CASQQDRGNYNEQFF. The CDR3 nucleotides are TGCGCCAGCCAGCAGGACAGGGGAAACTACAATGAGCAGTTCTTC.

In its sample, this clone was seen once. This likely came from a read error, as a far larger clone is one base away. This sequence joins TRBV7-8 and TRBJ2-7; 9 bases are a match to TRBD2. CDR3 length: 17 residues. Germline V lookup: CDR1 SGHVS, CDR2 FQNEAQ. CDR3 protein: CASSLSRLAATSYEQCF. CDR3 bases: TGTGCCAGCAGCCTATCCAGACTAGCGGCTACCTCCTACGAGCAGTGCTTC.

J is TRBJ2-5 and V is TRBV15; 8 bases agree with TRBD2. The J call is in doubt because the DNA end fits TRBJ2-7 better. The CDR3 spans 16 residues. CDR1 and CDR2 (germline): LNHNV, YYDKDF (reference sequence). CDR3: CATSRGAAGGFYEQYF. The CDR3 coding sequence is TGTGCCACCAGCAGAGGGGCGGCGGGAGGTTTCTACGAGCAGTACTTC.

The chain recombines TRBV11-1 with TRBJ2-7, with 8 nucleotides matching TRBD2. CDR3 length: 14 amino acids. Germline values: CDR1 SGHAT, CDR2 FQDESV (reference sequence). The V gene end was trimmed by 5 bases and the J gene end by 6 bases; junction bases not matched to a gene: 9. The CDR3 bases are TGTGCCAGCAGCAACCCCCGGGGGGGTAGCGAGCAGTACTTC. As protein: CASSNPRGGSEQYF. Drawing the rest from reference TRBV11-1 and TRBJ2-7, the complete variable domain is EAEVAQSPRYKITEKSQAVAFWCDPISGHATLYWYRQILGQGPELLVQFQDESVVDDSQLPKDRFSAERLKGVDSTLKIQPAELGDSAMYLCASSNPRGGSEQYFGPGTRLTVT.

The V call is TRBV27, the J call TRBJ2-6, with TRBD1 matching 12 bases. This CDR3 is built from 18 residues. The V segment lost 3 bases and the J segment 4 bases; nucleotides outside the gene matches: 7. Germline-derived CDR1 and CDR2 are MNHEY and SMNVEV (reference sequence). CDR3 DNA: TGTGCCAGCAGTTTTTCGGGACAGGGGGCGAGAGGGGCCAACGTCCTGACTTTC. Protein: CASSFSGQGARGANVLTF.

This sequence joins TRBV10-2 and TRBJ2-5, with a possible D match to TRBD2 (7 bases). This CDR3 is built from 14 residues. V was cut by 3 bases and J by 5 bases, with 13 bases left in between. Looked up from germline, CDR1 is WSHSY and CDR2 is SAAADI. In DNA, the CDR3 is TGCGCCAGCAGTGATCGGGGAGGGGGGGAGACCCAGTACTTC. Its translation is CASSDRGGGETQYF.

The chain employs TRBV28 and TRBJ2-7, with TRBD2 matching over 7 bases. The CDR3 loop spans 16 amino acids. Trimming cost V 5 bases and J 0 bases; bases outside gene matches: 10. The V gene's germline CDR1 is MDHEN and CDR2 SYDVKM. CDR3 in amino acids: CASSRLSGITSYEQYF. The CDR3 DNA reads TGTGCCAGCAGTCGACTGAGCGGGATTACCTCCTACGAGCAGTACTTC.

The chain joins TRBV6-5 to TRBJ2-7; TRBD2 aligns across 8 bases. This CDR3 has 13 amino acids. The germline V gene encodes CDR1 MNHEY and CDR2 SVGAGI. Unmatched junction bases numbered 3, after V lost 5 bases and J lost 3 bases. The CDR3 is CASSQSGGYEQYF. CDR3 sequence (DNA): TGTGCCAGCAGTCAAAGCGGGGGCTACGAGCAGTACTTC.

The genes are TRBV28 and TRBJ1-3; a weak D match, TRBD1 (6 bases). The V end was cut by 5 bases, the J end by 4 bases, with 15 bases between. The CDR3 extends over 15 amino acids. Germline loops: CDR1 MDHEN, CDR2 SYDVKM. Here the CDR3 DNA reads TGTGCCAGCAGTGTCACCGGGGGGCCAGGAAACACCATATATTTT. It specifies CASSVTGGPGNTIYF.